These 30 T cell receptor beta chains were sequenced from one sample in a study of T cell responses to AZD1222 COVID-19 vaccine. Profiled with immunoSEQ multiplex PCR; TCRdb holds only in-frame clones, not every one. The data contain 130,000 or so clones, roughly 90% of them singletons. The source material was peripheral blood, sampled on day 0 of AZD1222 vaccination. These receptors all stem from an adult in good health.

The chain employs TRBV2 and TRBJ2-3; D gene ambiguous. The CDR3 is 14 amino acids. Germline V gene lookup returns CDR1 SNHLY and CDR2 FYNNEI. V gave up 8 bases and J gave up 4 bases, with 16 bases separating them. Here the CDR3 reads CASSRSESADTQYF. CDR3 sequence (DNA): TGTGCCAGCTCCCGGTCTGAGAGTGCAGATACGCAGTATTTT.

This chain joins TRBV15 and TRBJ2-7, with unresolved D. V was shortened by 0 bases and J by 5 bases, with 14 bases between the two germline ends. The germline gives CDR1 LNHNV, CDR2 YYDKDF (reference sequence). CDR3 length: 15 amino acids. For the CDR3, the DNA is TGTGCCACCAGCAGAGATTGGGCAAAGCCGGACGAGCAGTACTTC. This gives the protein CATSRDWAKPDEQYF.

The CDR3 loop is CASSLGPGNEQFF. CDR3 coding DNA: TGTGCCAGCAGCTTGGGGCCAGGGAATGAGCAGTTCTTC. The J gene is TRBJ2-1, the V gene TRBV5-5; D might be TRBD1 (5 bases). CDR3 length: 13 amino acids. Trimming stripped 0 bases from V and 7 bases from J, with 8 bases between. Looked up from germline, CDR1 is SGHKS and CDR2 is YYEKEE (reference sequence).

The J gene is TRBJ1-1, the V gene TRBV5-1; D is perhaps TRBD1 (5 bases). The germline V gene has CDR1 SGHRS and CDR2 YFSETQ. CDR3 size: 15 residues. V was shortened by 1 base and J by 0 bases, with 10 bases between the two germline ends. The CDR3 bases are TGCGCCAGCAGCTTGATCACAGGAATGAACACTGAAGCTTTCTTT. This sequence encodes CASSLITGMNTEAFF.

The CDR3, as DNA: TGTGCCAGCAGCGGACAGGGAATCGGGGAGCTGTTTTTT. Residues: CASSGQGIGELFF. This chain links TRBV6-5 with TRBJ2-2, with 8 bases that match TRBD1. Unmatched junction bases numbered 4, after V lost 6 bases and J lost 7 bases. Germline assignment: CDR1 MNHEY and CDR2 SVGAGI. The CDR3 extends over 13 amino acids.

The rearrangement links TRBV29-1 to TRBJ1-1, with 8 bases lining up with TRBD1. The J segment lost 6 bases and the V segment lost 4 bases, leaving 7 bases of the junction unmatched. Germline V gives CDR1 SQVTM, CDR2 ANQGSEA. The CDR3 consists of 13 residues. As DNA, the CDR3 is TGCAGCGTTGCTAGGACAGGGAGGCCTGAAGCTTTCTTT. It translates to CSVARTGRPEAFF. Complete variable domain (other parts from reference TRBV29-1 and TRBJ1-1): SAVISQKPSRDICQRGTSLTIQCQVDSQVTMMFWYRQQPGQSLTLIATANQGSEATYESGFVIDKFPISRPNLTFSTLTVSNMSPEDSSIYLCSVARTGRPEAFFGQGTRLTVV.

V and J are TRBV6-6 and TRBJ2-1; 10 nucleotides align to TRBD2. V lost 6 bases, J lost 8 bases, and 13 bases stayed unmatched. The CDR3 loop spans 16 amino acids. Germline V gene data show CDR1 as MNHNY and CDR2 as SVGAGI (reference sequence). CDR3 sequence reads: CASSPLSGRAPHEQFF. Here the CDR3 DNA reads TGTGCCAGCAGCCCATTAAGCGGGAGGGCCCCCCATGAGCAGTTCTTC.

The chain carries TRBV12-5 and TRBJ2-7; TRBD1 matches 9 bases. This CDR3 is 16 amino acids long. V lost 1 base, J lost 7 bases, and 11 bases stayed unmatched. The V gene's germline CDR1 is LGHNT and CDR2 FRNRAP. CDR3 sequence (DNA): TGTGCTAGTGGTTTGGCCACGGGGACAGGGCCTCTTGAGCAGTACTTC. Protein: CASGLATGTGPLEQYF. Combining the CDR3 with reference TRBV12-5 and TRBJ2-7 gives the whole variable domain DARVTQTPRHKVTEMGQEVTMRCQPILGHNTVFWYRQTMMQGLELLAYFRNRAPLDDSGMPKDRFSAEMPDATLATLKIQPSEPRDSAVYFCASGLATGTGPLEQYFGPGTRLTVT.

V and J are TRBV28 and TRBJ1-6; TRBD1 might be the D (5 bases). Germline lookup yields CDR1 MDHEN and CDR2 SYDVKM. CDR3 length equals 18 residues. The ends were cut back, 4 bases at V and 3 bases at J, with 19 bases in the middle. CDR3 amino acids: CASSWGGSAGFYNSPLHF. CDR3 DNA: TGTGCCAGCAGTTGGGGGGGTTCGGCAGGGTTCTATAATTCACCCCTCCACTTT.

V usage is TRBV27 and J usage is TRBJ2-7, with 9 bases matching TRBD1. The V and J ends lost 5 bases and 2 bases, in that order; junction bases with no gene match: 10. Germline assignment: CDR1 MNHEY and CDR2 SMNVEV (reference sequence). There are 16 residues in the CDR3. CDR3 sequence: CASSAVHRGPPYEQYF. The DNA for the CDR3 is TGTGCCAGCAGTGCCGTCCACAGGGGGCCGCCCTACGAGCAGTACTTC.

The rearrangement links TRBV27 to TRBJ2-5, with D perhaps matching TRBD1 (5 bases). The CDR3 runs 16 residues. Germline CDR1 and CDR2: MNHEY and SMNVEV (reference sequence). Trimming pared 3 bases from V and 1 base from J, leaving 15 bases between. CDR3 amino acids: CASSFGQGYGQETQYF. The CDR3 DNA follows: TGTGCCAGCAGTTTCGGGCAGGGTTATGGCCAAGAGACCCAGTACTTC.

This clone has only one observation. The rearrangement joins TRBV5-1 to TRBJ1-1, with 9 bases lining up with TRBD1. J was trimmed by 0 bases and V by 7 bases; bases with no gene match: 10. The germline V gene encodes CDR1 SGHRS and CDR2 YFSETQ. The CDR3 loop spans 16 amino acids. The CDR3 sequence is CASGDPTGGMNTEAFF. The DNA of the CDR3 is TGCGCCAGCGGGGACCCGACAGGGGGTATGAACACTGAAGCTTTCTTT.

This clone was detected once. V and J are TRBV5-1 and TRBJ1-5; D remains ambiguous. Trimming removed 3 bases from V and 2 bases from J, with 9 bases in between. Germline-derived CDR1 and CDR2 are SGHRS and YFSETQ. CDR3 length equals 14 residues. CDR3 coding DNA: TGCGCCAGCAGCTCGGGGATTGGCAATCAGCCCCAGCATTTT. This sequence encodes CASSSGIGNQPQHF. The complete variable domain, with remaining parts taken from reference TRBV5-1 and TRBJ1-5, reads KAGVTQTPRYLIKTRGQQVTLSCSPISGHRSVSWYQQTPGQGLQFLFEYFSETQRNKGNFPGRFSGRQFSNSRSEMNVSTLELGDSALYLCASSSGIGNQPQHFGDGTRLSIL.

The chain combines TRBV5-6 with TRBJ2-2; D unresolved. V shed 2 bases and J shed 1 base, with 12 bases lying between them. There are 16 residues in the CDR3. Germline CDR1 SGHDT, CDR2 YYEEEE. CDR3 sequence reads: CASSFYTAGNTGELFF. The CDR3 bases are TGTGCCAGCAGCTTCTATACCGCAGGGAACACCGGGGAGCTGTTTTTT.

The CDR3 is CASSLIGSSYEQYF. In nucleotides, the CDR3 is TGTGCCAGCAGTTTAATAGGGTCCTCCTACGAGCAGTACTTC. The chain is built from TRBV27 and TRBJ2-7; D is ambiguous. Germline V gives CDR1 MNHEY, CDR2 SMNVEV (reference sequence). V lost 2 bases, J lost 0 bases, and 8 bases lay in between. CDR3 size: 14 residues.

In its sample, this clone was seen once. The J gene is TRBJ1-1, the V gene TRBV6-5, with D possibly being TRBD1 (5 bases). Germline values: CDR1 MNHEY, CDR2 SVGAGI. V was pared by 2 bases and J by 1 base, with 8 bases between. The CDR3 runs to 14 residues. The CDR3 loop is CASSYDRPNTEAFF. Here the CDR3 DNA reads TGTGCCAGCAGTTACGACAGACCGAACACTGAAGCTTTCTTT.

This clone was observed a handful of times. The CDR3 loop is CASSEQLGGAGELFF. In DNA form, the CDR3 reads TGTGCCAGCAGTGAACAGCTTGGAGGGGCCGGGGAGCTGTTTTTT. The chain employs TRBV6-1 and TRBJ2-2; TRBD2 might be the D (6 bases). The CDR3 consists of 15 residues. The germline V and J ends were trimmed by 2 bases and 6 bases, with 13 bases remaining between them. Per germline, CDR1 MNHNS and CDR2 SASEGT.

This clone was seen once. The V and J genes are TRBV19 and TRBJ2-5; D may be TRBD1 or TRBD2 (5 bases each). Trimming left V 1 base short and J 12 bases short, with 15 bases between. Germline V gene sequence: CDR1 LNHDA, CDR2 SQIVND (reference sequence). The CDR3 covers 13 residues. DNA for the CDR3: TGTGCCAGTAGTATAGGAGGGGCCGGTTCTAAGTACTTC. Translated: CASSIGGAGSKYF.

V gene TRBV6-1 combines with J gene TRBJ1-5; perhaps TRBD1 as D (5 bases). This CDR3 has 13 residues. Germline-derived CDR1 and CDR2 are MNHNS and SASEGT. The V and J ends lost 2 bases and 7 bases respectively, with 9 bases between them. CDR3 residues: CASSEQGEQPQHF. The CDR3 nucleotides read TGTGCCAGCAGTGAACAGGGTGAACAGCCCCAGCATTTT.

The chain employs TRBV27 and TRBJ2-7; D tentatively reads TRBD1 or TRBD2 (6 bases each). Germline CDR1 MNHEY, CDR2 SMNVEV (reference sequence). This CDR3 has 14 amino acids. V was clipped by 6 bases and J by 3 bases, with 15 bases between them. The CDR3 DNA reads as TGTGCCAGCAGCCGAAGAGGGGGGAGCTACGAGCAGTACTTC. Its protein product is CASSRRGGSYEQYF.

The chain has TRBV6-5 and TRBJ1-1; D is possibly TRBD1 (5 bases). CDR1 MNHEY and CDR2 SVGAGI come from the germline V gene. The CDR3 has 11 residues. Deletions cut 5 bases from V and 6 bases from J, with 7 bases between. CDR3 sequence reads: CASSRGAEAFF. In DNA, the CDR3 is TGTGCCAGCAGTCGGGGGGCTGAAGCTTTCTTT.

The chain employs TRBV5-1 and TRBJ2-6; D unclear. The germline CDR1 and CDR2 sequences are SGHRS and YFSETQ. This CDR3 spans 15 amino acids. Trimming cost V 6 bases and J 0 bases, with 10 bases left between them. The CDR3 here is CASNVGNSGANVLTF. In nucleotides, the CDR3 is TGCGCCAGCAACGTCGGAAACTCTGGGGCCAACGTCCTGACTTTC. Full variable domain (outside the CDR3, taken from reference TRBV5-1 and TRBJ2-6): KAGVTQTPRYLIKTRGQQVTLSCSPISGHRSVSWYQQTPGQGLQFLFEYFSETQRNKGNFPGRFSGRQFSNSRSEMNVSTLELGDSALYLCASNVGNSGANVLTFGAGSRLTVL.

The chain is built from TRBV28 and TRBJ1-5, with D hard to call. Germline CDR1 reads MDHEN; CDR2 reads SYDVKM. The CDR3 extends over 15 amino acids. Trimming took off 5 bases at V and 0 bases at J, with 11 bases between the two ends. The chain's CDR3 is CASSAEYYSNQPQHF. Written as DNA, the CDR3 is TGTGCCAGCAGTGCCGAGTATTATAGCAATCAGCCCCAGCATTTT. Drawing the rest from reference TRBV28 and TRBJ1-5, the complete variable domain is DVKVTQSSRYLVKRTGEKVFLECVQDMDHENMFWYRQDPGLGLRLIYFSYDVKMKEKGDIPEGYSVSREKKERFSLILESASTNQTSMYLCASSAEYYSNQPQHFGDGTRLSIL.

This clone appeared once. J is TRBJ1-3 and V is TRBV7-3, with 7 bases lining up with TRBD1. The CDR3 has 18 residues. Germline V gene data show CDR1 as SGHTA and CDR2 as FQGTGA. V lost 2 bases and J lost 3; bases outside the gene matches: 13. The DNA for the CDR3 is TGTGCCAGCAGCTTACCGGCGGGAGGGGGCGCGTTTGGAAACACCATATATTTT. As protein: CASSLPAGGGAFGNTIYF.

The V and J genes are TRBV30 and TRBJ1-2, with D uncertain. Germline CDR1 is GTSNPN and CDR2 is SVGIG (reference sequence). The CDR3 is made up of 12 amino acids. Trimming stripped 4 bases from V and 1 base from J, with 7 bases between. Here the CDR3 DNA reads TGTGCCTGGACCAACTATAACTATGGCTACACCTTC. The encoded protein is CAWTNYNYGYTF.

CDR3 sequence: CASSSLYEQYF. The CDR3 bases are TGTGCCAGCAGCTCTCTTTACGAGCAGTACTTC. The chain joins TRBV7-8 to TRBJ2-7; D not resolved. From germline, CDR1 is SGHVS and CDR2 FQNEAQ. V was shortened by 4 bases and J by 4 bases, with 5 bases between the two germline ends. This CDR3 comprises 11 residues.

The chain combines TRBV28 with TRBJ2-2; D call uncertain. CDR3 length equals 15 residues. V was shortened by 3 bases and J by 6 bases, with 14 bases between the two germline ends. Germline V gives CDR1 MDHEN, CDR2 SYDVKM. The CDR3, as DNA: TGTGCCAGCAGTTTGGGCCAGGCTGGCGCCGGGGAGCTGTTTTTT. Translated: CASSLGQAGAGELFF.

V usage is TRBV28 and J usage is TRBJ1-1, with D possibly matching TRBD1 (5 bases). The germline gives CDR1 MDHEN, CDR2 SYDVKM. Trimming took off 5 bases at V and 5 bases at J, with 18 bases between the two ends. This CDR3 region has 15 residues. The CDR3 region has the DNA TGTGCCAGCAGTCCCCCGCCCCCAGGGAGGACTGAAGCTTTCTTT. Amino acids: CASSPPPPGRTEAFF.

This chain uses TRBV5-6 with TRBJ2-3; no firm D call. V shed 0 bases and J shed 2 bases, with 4 bases lying between them. The CDR3 runs 13 residues. Germline lookup yields CDR1 SGHDT and CDR2 YYEEEE. CDR3 DNA: TGTGCCAGCAGCTTGGGTATCACAGATACGCAGTATTTT. Amino acids: CASSLGITDTQYF.

The count of this clone is one. This chain joins TRBV30 and TRBJ2-3; D might be TRBD1 (6 bases). This CDR3 is 13 amino acids long. V was pared by 1 base and J by 3 bases, with 8 bases between. Germline-derived CDR1 and CDR2 are GTSNPN and SVGIG (reference sequence). The CDR3 coding sequence is TGTGCCTGGAGTGGGGGGCCGACAGATACGCAGTATTTT. This encodes CAWSGGPTDTQYF.